The clone carrying this T cell receptor beta chain was seen a handful of times. Antigen: not known. Reverse transcribing all isolated RNA meant expressed TCRB transcripts were sequenced. Repertoires were generated with immunoSEQ multiplex PCR, while TCRdb's copy carries only in-frame clones and drops some. The sample shows hundreds of thousands of clones, roughly an eighth of them seen only once. The sample is drawn from a study of beta chain features in type 1 diabetes. Study-wide results and caveats: PCR might pick shorter templates more often, in the same way for patients and controls. Significant though moderate, a shortening of TCRB CDR3s appeared in all four CD4+ subsets of Type 1 diabetes patients.

CDR3 length: 15 residues. Germline assignment: CDR1 SGHDT and CDR2 YYEEEE. Deletions cut 3 bases from V and 2 bases from J, with 14 bases between. The V call is TRBV5-6, the J call TRBJ2-5; maybe TRBD2 (5 bases). The specimen was naive CD4+ T cells from blood. The clonotype originates from a man under 40 with type 1 diabetes. The chain's CDR3 is CASSSEGTSQETQYF. The CDR3, as DNA: TGTGCCAGCAGCTCTGAGGGAACCTCGCAAGAGACCCAGTACTTC.